The 27 T cell receptor beta chains below all came from one sample that was sequenced in a study of shared clonotypes between healthy human individuals. Terminally differentiated effector memory CD45RA+ cells were excluded by CCR7 positive selection of CD45RO-negative cells. The repertoire was sequenced with immunoSEQ multiplex PCR; TCRdb's copy has only in-frame clones and lacks some. Here the sample spans around 1,900,000 clones, 85% to 95% being singletons. Sequenced input: naive CD8+ T cells from PBMCs. The receptor set was obtained from a man aged 18 to 29 in good health. Some clones in this sample may be carry-over from other donors' samples.

The CDR3 loop reads CASIGLAGGSDTGELFF. The CDR3, as DNA: TGTGCCAGCATTGGACTAGCGGGAGGATCGGACACCGGGGAGCTGTTTTTT. This chain connects TRBV27 to TRBJ2-2, with 14 bases matching TRBD2. The CDR3 has 17 amino acids. The germline CDR1 and CDR2 sequences are MNHEY and SMNVEV (reference sequence). V lost 7 bases to trimming and J lost 3 bases; unmatched junction nucleotides: 7.

The gene calls are TRBV27 and TRBJ2-7; D unclear. Germline CDR1 and CDR2: MNHEY and SMNVEV (reference sequence). The CDR3 consists of 12 residues. The V end lost 2 bases, the J end lost 3 bases, and 5 bases lay between the germline ends. CDR3 sequence: CASSLRVYEQYF. CDR3 sequence (DNA): TGTGCCAGCAGTTTAAGGGTCTACGAGCAGTACTTC.

The table lists this clone with a count of one. This chain joins TRBV6-6 and TRBJ2-4; weak D call: TRBD2 (5 bases). V was shortened by 2 bases and J by 0 bases, with 8 bases between the two germline ends. Per germline, CDR1 MNHNY and CDR2 SVGAGI (reference sequence). The CDR3 consists of 15 residues. The CDR3 bases are TGTGCCAGCAGTTACGAGGGATCAGCCAAAAACATTCAGTACTTC. Translation gives CASSYEGSAKNIQYF.

This chain links TRBV15 with TRBJ2-3; D call uncertain. The CDR3 runs 13 residues. Germline lookup yields CDR1 LNHNV and CDR2 YYDKDF (reference sequence). Deletions cut 6 bases from V and 0 bases from J, with 7 bases between. DNA for the CDR3: TGTGCCACCAGGGGTGATAGCACAGATACGCAGTATTTT. As protein: CATRGDSTDTQYF.

This chain joins TRBV25-1 and TRBJ1-3; D may be TRBD1 (6 bases). The CDR3 is 16 amino acids. Germline CDR1 reads MGHDK; CDR2 reads SYGVNS. V gave up 4 bases and J gave up 0 bases, with 13 bases separating them. The CDR3 sequence: CASSVTGLASGNTIYF. DNA for the CDR3: TGTGCCAGCAGTGTTACAGGGCTCGCCTCTGGAAACACCATATATTTT.

This chain links TRBV5-1 with TRBJ2-7; 8 nucleotides match TRBD2. The V segment lost 2 bases and the J segment 4 bases; nucleotides outside the gene matches: 2. CDR3 length equals 13 residues. Germline CDR1 reads SGHRS; CDR2 reads YFSETQ. CDR3 nucleotide sequence: TGCGCCAGCAGCTTCACTAGCGGATACGAGCAGTACTTC. Translating gives CASSFTSGYEQYF.

This clone was observed a handful of times. V is TRBV13 and J is TRBJ1-1; the D gene is possibly TRBD1 (6 bases). This CDR3 has 13 residues. Germline lookup yields CDR1 PRHDT and CDR2 FYEKMQ (reference sequence). With 0 bases removed from V and 8 bases from J, the gap between germline ends came to 10 bases. The CDR3 sequence: CASSLGGGQEAFF. The CDR3 DNA sequence: TGTGCCAGCAGCTTAGGTGGGGGACAAGAAGCTTTCTTT.

This clone has only a few counts. The V gene is TRBV25-1, the J gene TRBJ1-2; D is uncertain. The V end lost 6 bases, the J end lost 0 bases, and 8 bases lay between the germline ends. CDR3 length: 13 amino acids. CDR1 is MGHDK and CDR2 is SYGVNS in the germline V gene. The CDR3 loop reads CASREEANYGYTF. Here the CDR3 DNA reads TGTGCCAGCAGGGAAGAAGCTAACTATGGCTACACCTTC.

The gene calls are TRBV27 and TRBJ2-2; 8 nucleotides agree with TRBD2. This CDR3 is built from 16 residues. Germline V gene data show CDR1 as MNHEY and CDR2 as SMNVEV (reference sequence). V lost 5 bases and J lost 6; bases outside the gene matches: 11. The CDR3: CASSPREGGVAGELFF. CDR3 DNA sequence: TGTGCCAGCAGTCCCCGGGAGGGAGGTGTCGCCGGGGAGCTGTTTTTT.

The chain has TRBV7-6 and TRBJ2-7, with D maybe TRBD2 (8 bases). V lost 4 bases and J lost 2, with 18 bases in between. The V gene's germline CDR1 is SGHVS and CDR2 FNYEAQ. The CDR3 is 16 residues long. CDR3 sequence: CASSSPGGDRPYEQYF. The CDR3 DNA sequence: TGTGCCAGCAGCTCCCCCGGGGGGGACAGACCCTACGAGCAGTACTTC.

The chain uses TRBV15 and TRBJ2-1, with TRBD2 matching 15 bases. Trimming removed 6 bases from V and 3 bases from J; junction bases left unmatched: 15. The CDR3 is made up of 20 amino acids. Germline CDR1 LNHNV, CDR2 YYDKDF (reference sequence). The CDR3 is CATRRASGTSGRWVYNEQFF. For the CDR3, the DNA is TGTGCCACCAGGCGCGCCTCCGGGACTAGCGGGAGGTGGGTCTACAATGAGCAGTTCTTC.

The rearrangement links TRBV7-6 to TRBJ2-7, with D maybe TRBD2 (5 bases). This CDR3 spans 14 amino acids. V lost 5 bases and J 3 bases, leaving 14 bases between the germline ends. Germline V CDR1 and CDR2: SGHVS, FNYEAQ. In DNA form, the CDR3 reads TGTGCCAGCAGCCCTGGCGAGGGTTTCTACGAGCAGTACTTC. Translation: CASSPGEGFYEQYF.

The chain uses TRBV6-1 and TRBJ2-7, with D maybe TRBD2 (5 bases). CDR3 length equals 16 residues. V gave up 0 bases and J gave up 2 bases, with 14 bases separating them. CDR1 and CDR2 (germline): MNHNS, SASEGT. CDR3 amino acids: CASSEALTGIPYEQYF. The CDR3, as DNA: TGTGCCAGCAGTGAAGCGCTGACGGGGATTCCCTACGAGCAGTACTTC.

Only a few counts were recorded for this clone. J is TRBJ2-7 and V is TRBV7-6; weak D call: TRBD1 (6 bases). Germline CDR1 SGHVS, CDR2 FNYEAQ. Deletions cut 0 bases from V and 6 bases from J, with 18 bases between. This CDR3 spans 16 amino acids. CDR3 in DNA: TGTGCCAGCAGCTTAGCGCCTATGGCAGGGGAGATCGAGCAGTACTTC. Encoded protein: CASSLAPMAGEIEQYF.

The genes are TRBV5-1 and TRBJ2-7; TRBD1 matches at 10 bases. This CDR3 spans 17 amino acids. The germline V gene encodes CDR1 SGHRS and CDR2 YFSETQ. The junction had 12 bases not matched to a gene; V was cut back by 3 bases and J by 3 bases. The CDR3 DNA reads as TGCGCCAGCAGCTCCGGGACAGGGGCCCTAAGGGTCTACGAGCAGTACTTC. Amino acid sequence: CASSSGTGALRVYEQYF.

The genes are TRBV30 and TRBJ2-4; TRBD2 matches at 10 bases. Germline V gene data show CDR1 as GTSNPN and CDR2 as SVGIG (reference sequence). The CDR3 runs 15 residues. The V segment lost 0 bases and the J segment 7 bases; nucleotides outside the gene matches: 6. As DNA, the CDR3 is TGTGCCTGGAGTGTACTAGCAGCGGGAGGGAACATTCAGTACTTC. It specifies CAWSVLAAGGNIQYF.

This rearrangement joins TRBV4-1 to TRBJ1-1, with D perhaps TRBD1 (5 bases). V gave up 4 bases and J gave up 4 bases, with 13 bases separating them. Per the germline V gene, CDR1 is MGHRA and CDR2 is YSYEKL. The CDR3 extends over 14 amino acids. CDR3 nucleotide sequence: TGCGCCAGCAGCCGCGGGGGTTTGGGCACTGAAGCTTTCTTT. It specifies CASSRGGLGTEAFF.

This chain links TRBV4-3 with TRBJ2-3; 10 bases fit TRBD1. The CDR3 has 17 amino acids. Germline loops: CDR1 LGHNA, CDR2 YSLEER. The V gene end was trimmed by 0 bases and the J gene end by 2 bases; junction bases not matched to a gene: 5. The CDR3 sequence is CASSQETTGGFTDTQYF. CDR3 bases: TGCGCCAGCAGCCAAGAAACGACAGGGGGCTTCACAGATACGCAGTATTTT.

The rearrangement links TRBV29-1 to TRBJ2-2; 10 bases are a match to TRBD2. J lost 7 bases, V lost 2 bases, and 7 bases had no gene match. CDR1 is SQVTM and CDR2 is ANQGSEA in the germline V gene. The CDR3 contains 15 residues. CDR3 in amino acids: CSVEFTSGVYGELFF. The CDR3 DNA follows: TGCAGCGTTGAATTTACTAGCGGGGTTTACGGGGAGCTGTTTTTT.

A remark on this clone: The sample holds other DNA sequences that translate to the same CDR3. The J gene is TRBJ2-1, the V gene TRBV19, with D possibly matching TRBD2 (5 bases). Per germline, CDR1 LNHDA and CDR2 SQIVND (reference sequence). The CDR3 spans 12 residues. V shed 3 bases and J shed 6 bases, with 6 bases lying between them. In DNA form, the CDR3 reads TGTGCCAGTAGTATTGGACTCAATGAGCAGTTCTTC. It codes for CASSIGLNEQFF.

The gene calls are TRBV4-1 and TRBJ1-4; D is unclear. This CDR3 is 15 amino acids long. Germline V gene lookup returns CDR1 MGHRA and CDR2 YSYEKL. The V gene lost 5 bases and the J gene lost 1 base, with 11 bases spanning the gap. CDR3 region: CASSALEGTNEKLFF. The CDR3 nucleotides are TGCGCCAGCAGCGCGCTGGAGGGAACTAATGAAAAACTGTTTTTT.

The table lists this clone with a few counts. The chain combines TRBV5-5 with TRBJ1-4, with a tentative D call TRBD1 (6 bases). The CDR3 spans 15 residues. Deletions cut 4 bases from V and 8 bases from J, with 18 bases between. Germline CDR1 SGHKS, CDR2 YYEKEE (reference sequence). Here the CDR3 DNA reads TGTGCCAGCAGCGCCACAGGGTCGGTAGGAGAAAAACTGTTTTTT. Its protein is CASSATGSVGEKLFF.

This clone was seen once. The chain has TRBV7-6 and TRBJ2-3; 8 positions match TRBD2. The length of the CDR3 is 15 residues. Germline CDR1 and CDR2: SGHVS and FNYEAQ. V trimming: 5 bases; J trimming: 0 bases; junction bases outside the gene matches: 4. The CDR3 DNA is TGTGCCAGCAGCCGACTAGCGACAAGCACAGATACGCAGTATTTT. Translated: CASSRLATSTDTQYF.

The chain carries TRBV4-1 and TRBJ1-1; D is possibly TRBD1 (6 bases). The ends were cut back, 4 bases at V and 2 bases at J, with 14 bases in the middle. CDR1 and CDR2 (germline): MGHRA, YSYEKL. This CDR3 is 15 amino acids long. The chain's CDR3 is CASSLVGGQNTEAFF. Here the CDR3 DNA reads TGCGCCAGCAGCCTAGTCGGGGGCCAAAACACTGAAGCTTTCTTT.

A few counts support this clone. The rearrangement joins TRBV5-1 to TRBJ1-1; D gene uncertain. Germline V gene lookup returns CDR1 SGHRS and CDR2 YFSETQ. Trimming stripped 5 bases from V and 0 bases from J, with 14 bases between. CDR3 length: 15 amino acids. CDR3 coding DNA: TGCGCCAGCAGATTTGAGGGAAACATGAACACTGAAGCTTTCTTT. This sequence encodes CASRFEGNMNTEAFF.

The chain links TRBV19 to TRBJ2-7, with TRBD1 as a possible D gene (6 bases). V was shortened by 5 bases and J by 1 base, with 15 bases between the two germline ends. The CDR3 is 15 amino acids. The germline V gene has CDR1 LNHDA and CDR2 SQIVND (reference sequence). CDR3 sequence (DNA): TGTGCCAGTAGTCCACTGGGGGCAGGTTCCTACGAGCAGTACTTC. This encodes CASSPLGAGSYEQYF.

V gene TRBV28 combines with J gene TRBJ1-5, with D maybe TRBD1 (6 bases). Trimming pared 3 bases from V and 7 bases from J, leaving 13 bases between. Germline V gene lookup returns CDR1 MDHEN and CDR2 SYDVKM. This CDR3 has 14 residues. CDR3 region: CASSLGTRGQPQHF. The CDR3 DNA sequence: TGTGCCAGCAGTTTGGGAACGAGGGGGCAGCCCCAGCATTTT. Filled out from reference TRBV28 and TRBJ1-5, the complete variable domain reads DVKVTQSSRYLVKRTGEKVFLECVQDMDHENMFWYRQDPGLGLRLIYFSYDVKMKEKGDIPEGYSVSREKKERFSLILESASTNQTSMYLCASSLGTRGQPQHFGDGTRLSIL.